This T cell receptor (beta chain) was captured by sequencing in a study of shared clonotypes between healthy human individuals. Notes on the study in general: Sorted-subset sequencing was shown by rarefaction to be incomplete despite large depth. The low donor count limited represented genetic and exposure-history diversity. Larger estimated richness was generally seen in naive subsets than in memory subsets.

The CDR3 contains 17 residues. This clone appeared a single time. The antigen is unknown. The assay was carried out at the deep level. Some clones are missing from TCRdb's copy, which holds only in-frame ones; the method was immunoSEQ multiplex PCR. This sample has some 380,000 clones; 95% to 97% occur once, and the top ten carry around 0.32%. The receptor was isolated from a man under 40 in good health. The V and J genes are TRBV21-1 and TRBJ2-7; the table's D call, TRBD2, has no DNA check behind it. TRBV21-1 is a pseudogene segment. Sequenced sample: memory CD8+ T cells sorted from blood. The subset here: CD45RO+ cells pooled with CCR7-negative TemRA cells. The CDR3 nucleotides are TGTGCCAGCAGCAACGGCCCAATCCCCCTAGGAGAGTACGAGCAGTACTTC. It specifies CASSNGPIPLGEYEQYF.